This TCR beta chain was retrieved from a study of shared clonotypes between healthy human individuals. Study conclusions and caveats: Researchers sampled only blood; tissue repertoires likely differ.

The V end was cut by 5 bases, the J end by 0 bases, with 12 bases between. In germline, CDR1 is SEHNR, CDR2 FQNEAQ (reference sequence). The CDR3 extends over 15 amino acids. The authors loaded 200 ng DNA, 30,000 to 35,000 T cell genomes, into sorted-subset replicate PCRs. Original handling: Junction-only sequences without quality scores came from ImmunoSEQ, so filtering differed. Repertoires were generated with immunoSEQ multiplex PCR, while TCRdb's copy carries only in-frame clones and drops some. V and J calls and clone size come straight from that table; D and trimming were deduced from the DNA. The table has around 2.5 million clones, approximately 94% seen once. All donors qualified as healthy HIV-negative adults and had experienced no recent acute infections or vaccinations. On this clone: The antigen remains undetermined.

The genes are TRBV7-9 and TRBJ2-3; unclear D gene. The origin of this receptor is a man between 18 and 29 years old in good health. Some clones in this sample may be carry-over from other donors' samples. The sample taken for sequencing was naive CD4+ T cells from PBMCs. As for subset: CD45RA+ positively selected. The DNA for the CDR3 is TGTGCCAGCAGCCAAACGGGCGTTAGCACAGATACGCAGTATTTT. This translates into CASSQTGVSTDTQYF.